What follows are 31 T cell receptor beta chains derived from one specimen sequenced in a study of cytotoxic CD8 clonotypes in ibrutinib-treated CLL. The protocol was immunoSEQ multiplex PCR, while the TCRdb copy is restricted to in-frame clones and leaves out a portion. The sample lists approximately 24,000 clones, 78% seen once, with around 8.1% in the top ten. The sequencing used PBMCs, collected before ibrutinib treatment. The receptors were gathered from a human donor with chronic lymphocytic leukemia.

This rearrangement joins TRBV27 to TRBJ2-7; the match to TRBD1 covers 10 bases. V lost 8 bases to trimming and J lost 6 bases; unmatched junction nucleotides: 10. This CDR3 contains 14 residues. Germline V gene sequence: CDR1 MNHEY, CDR2 SMNVEV (reference sequence). In DNA, the CDR3 is TGTGCCAGCGGCAAACGACAGGGGGCCAGCGAGCAGTACTTC. It specifies CASGKRQGASEQYF.

The chain links TRBV11-2 to TRBJ2-5; D is uncertain. Trimming pared 0 bases from V and 6 bases from J, leaving 8 bases between. Germline V gene lookup returns CDR1 SGHAT and CDR2 FQNNGV. The CDR3 has 13 amino acids. CDR3 amino acids: CASSLDRLQTQYF. CDR3 DNA sequence: TGTGCCAGCAGCTTAGACAGGTTGCAGACCCAGTACTTC.

The rearrangement uses TRBV19 and TRBJ2-6; TRBD2 agrees at 9 bases. Germline CDR1 reads LNHDA; CDR2 reads SQIVND (reference sequence). J was trimmed by 0 bases and V by 2 bases; bases with no gene match: 11. The CDR3 length is 20 residues. The DNA for the CDR3 is TGTGCCAGTAGTATAATTATCCCCACTAGCGGGTCCTCTGGGGCCAACGTCCTGACTTTC. Amino acids: CASSIIIPTSGSSGANVLTF.

Here the CDR3 DNA reads TGTGCCAGCAGCGGCGGTTCGGGGGCTAAAGGAGGGGAAAAACTGTTTTTT. Encoded protein: CASSGGSGAKGGEKLFF. This sequence joins TRBV13 and TRBJ1-4; possibly TRBD1 for D (6 bases). Trimming left V 5 bases short and J 8 bases short, with 24 bases between. The CDR3 runs to 17 residues. Germline assignment: CDR1 PRHDT and CDR2 FYEKMQ (reference sequence).

The chain carries TRBV5-1 and TRBJ2-5; D possibly corresponds to TRBD1 (6 bases). Between the trimmed V and J ends, which lost 6 bases and 4 bases, there was a span of 19 bases. Germline V lookup: CDR1 SGHRS, CDR2 YFSETQ. The CDR3 is 15 amino acids. The CDR3 DNA reads TGCGCCAGCACCCAGGAAATAACAGGGCTAGAGACCCAGTACTTC. Protein: CASTQEITGLETQYF.

For this clone: A read error may produce the germline difference seen at one junction end. CDR3 in DNA: TGTGCCAGCAGTGACTCGCCCTTTCAGGGGACAGGAAGACCTGTCTTC. It codes for CASSDSPFQGTGRPVF. The chain has TRBV6-4 and TRBJ1-2, with TRBD1 matching 8 bases. From germline, CDR1 is MRHNA and CDR2 SNTAGT. CDR3 length: 16 residues.

This clone was seen only once. The rearrangement uses TRBV5-6 and TRBJ1-1; no reliable D call. Germline CDR1 and CDR2: SGHDT and YYEEEE. This CDR3 region has 12 residues. V was clipped by 3 bases and J by 7 bases, with 10 bases between them. The CDR3 bases are TGTGCCAGCAGCTGGCTCGCAAGTGAAGCTTTCTTT. The encoded protein is CASSWLASEAFF. Using reference TRBV5-6 and TRBJ1-1 for the parts outside the CDR3, the full variable domain is DAGVTQSPTHLIKTRGQQVTLRCSPKSGHDTVSWYQQALGQGPQFIFQYYEEEERQRGNFPDRFSGHQFPNYSSELNVNALLLGDSALYLCASSWLASEAFFGQGTRLTVV.

The J gene is TRBJ2-3, the V gene TRBV11-2; TRBD2 agrees at 13 bases. Trimming removed 5 bases from V and 5 bases from J; junction bases left unmatched: 13. Per germline, CDR1 SGHAT and CDR2 FQNNGV. This CDR3 contains 18 residues. DNA of the CDR3: TGTGCCAGCAGCGACTCGTCACTAGCGGGAGGGCTGAGAGATACGCAGTATTTT. Translating gives CASSDSSLAGGLRDTQYF.

The chain recombines TRBV30 with TRBJ2-7; 8 bases fit TRBD2. This CDR3 has 15 residues. Germline V CDR1 and CDR2: GTSNPN, SVGIG (reference sequence). J was trimmed by 1 base and V by 0 bases; bases with no gene match: 5. The CDR3 DNA sequence: TGTGCCTGGAGTGTCGGGGCTAGCGGGTCCTACGAGCAGTACTTC. This translates into CAWSVGASGSYEQYF.

The chain recombines TRBV2 with TRBJ2-5, with 7 positions matching TRBD2. This CDR3 contains 15 residues. The germline CDR1 and CDR2 sequences are SNHLY and FYNNEI. With V trimmed by 5 bases and J by 5 bases, 11 bases remained unmatched. CDR3 sequence reads: CASSWGRASRETQYF. The CDR3 coding sequence is TGTGCCAGCAGTTGGGGGAGGGCCTCCCGGGAGACCCAGTACTTC.

The chain has TRBV27 and TRBJ2-7, with 8 bases aligning to TRBD1. CDR3 size: 18 residues. J was trimmed by 7 bases and V by 0 bases; bases with no gene match: 17. Looked up from germline, CDR1 is MNHEY and CDR2 is SMNVEV (reference sequence). The CDR3 protein is CASSLSSSWTGRFSEQYF. CDR3 nucleotides: TGTGCCAGCAGTTTATCCTCCTCCTGGACAGGGCGGTTTAGTGAGCAGTACTTC.

The chain couples TRBV6-5 to TRBJ1-5; a possible D gene is TRBD1 (5 bases). The CDR3 covers 15 residues. CDR1 is MNHEY and CDR2 is SVGAGI in the germline V gene. V was cut by 2 bases and J by 1 base, with 9 bases left in between. CDR3 DNA sequence: TGTGCCAGCAGTTACGTGGGGGGAAGCAATCAGCCCCAGCATTTT. Protein: CASSYVGGSNQPQHF.

V gene TRBV4-1 combines with J gene TRBJ1-1; no definite D call. Trimming left V 0 bases short and J 0 bases short, with 5 bases between. Germline V CDR1 and CDR2: MGHRA, YSYEKL. The length of the CDR3 is 14 residues. The CDR3 DNA sequence: TGCGCCAGCAGCCAAGATCCCCTGAACACTGAAGCTTTCTTT. Its protein is CASSQDPLNTEAFF.

This rearrangement joins TRBV25-1 to TRBJ2-3; no clear D gene. Germline V gives CDR1 MGHDK, CDR2 SYGVNS. The CDR3 sequence is 11 residues long. Between the trimmed V and J ends, which lost 6 bases and 7 bases, there was a span of 8 bases. CDR3 DNA: TGTGCCAGCAGCTACTTAAATACGCAGTATTTT. It yields the protein CASSYLNTQYF.

This chain joins TRBV5-4 and TRBJ2-7; 11 bases are a match to TRBD2. Germline V CDR1 and CDR2: SGHNT, YYREEE (reference sequence). Unmatched junction bases numbered 9, after V lost 4 bases and J lost 3 bases. This CDR3 comprises 16 residues. DNA of the CDR3: TGTGCCAGCAGCACTACATCCGGGACTAGCGGCTACGAGCAGTACTTC. This codes for CASSTTSGTSGYEQYF. The full variable domain, rest sourced from reference TRBV5-4 and TRBJ2-7, is ETGVTQSPTHLIKTRGQQVTLRCSSQSGHNTVSWYQQALGQGPQFIFQYYREEENGRGNFPPRFSGLQFPNYSSELNVNALELDDSALYLCASSTTSGTSGYEQYFGPGTRLTVT.

V is TRBV19 and J is TRBJ1-2, with 9 bases matching TRBD1. This CDR3 has 14 amino acids. Germline CDR1 reads LNHDA; CDR2 reads SQIVND (reference sequence). J gave up 6 bases and V 2 bases, and 4 bases lay outside the gene matches. The CDR3 sequence is CASSINRGLDGYTF. The CDR3 DNA sequence: TGTGCCAGTAGTATAAACAGGGGGCTGGATGGCTACACCTTC.

The V call is TRBV27, the J call TRBJ2-1, with a weak D call TRBD2 (7 bases). V shed 4 bases and J shed 6 bases, with 16 bases lying between them. Germline loops: CDR1 MNHEY, CDR2 SMNVEV (reference sequence). The CDR3 has 15 amino acids. DNA for the CDR3: TGTGCCAGCAGTTCAAATCAGGGGAGGGGCAATGAGCAGTTCTTC. Amino acids: CASSSNQGRGNEQFF.

In its sample, this clone was seen once. V is TRBV2 and J is TRBJ2-1; tentatively, D is TRBD1 (6 bases). Trimming stripped 2 bases from V and 4 bases from J, with 21 bases between. The germline gives CDR1 SNHLY, CDR2 FYNNEI. The CDR3 extends over 18 amino acids. The CDR3 spells CASSEFNWGRSAYNEQFF. CDR3 nucleotide sequence: TGTGCCAGCAGTGAATTTAATTGGGGGCGGAGCGCTTACAATGAGCAGTTCTTC. Full variable domain (remainder filled in from reference TRBV2 and TRBJ2-1): EPEVTQTPSHQVTQMGQEVILRCVPISNHLYFYWYRQILGQKVEFLVSFYNNEISEKSEIFDDQFSVERPDGSNFTLKIRSTKLEDSAMYFCASSEFNWGRSAYNEQFFGPGTRLTVL.

This clone was recorded a few times. At one of its ends the junction is not consistent with the germline gene, which may arise from a read error. This chain connects TRBV11-2 to TRBJ2-2; D uncertain. The germline gives CDR1 SGHAT, CDR2 FQNNGV. This CDR3 has 14 residues. CDR3 in DNA: TGTGCCAGCAGCCTAGACACCGCCACCGGGGAGCTGTTTTTT. Amino acids: CASSLDTATGELFF.

V and J are TRBV7-7 and TRBJ2-5; D might be TRBD1 or TRBD2, each matching 5 bases. CDR1 is SSHAT and CDR2 is FNYEAQ in the germline V gene (reference sequence). V lost 0 bases and J lost 1, with 9 bases in between. The CDR3 length is 15 residues. CDR3 amino acids: CASSLAGDGQETQYF. The CDR3 bases are TGTGCCAGCAGCTTAGCGGGGGACGGCCAAGAGACCCAGTACTTC.

This chain connects TRBV30 to TRBJ2-7; 7 nucleotides match TRBD1. The junction had 7 bases not matched to a gene; V was cut back by 3 bases and J by 2 bases. Per the germline V gene, CDR1 is GTSNPN and CDR2 is SVGIG (reference sequence). This CDR3 comprises 14 residues. CDR3 sequence reads: CAWSRQGTPYEQYF. CDR3 bases: TGTGCCTGGAGCAGACAGGGAACCCCCTACGAGCAGTACTTC.

The chain uses TRBV15 and TRBJ2-3, with a weak D call TRBD2 (6 bases). Trimming stripped 8 bases from V and 10 bases from J, with 19 bases between. This CDR3 contains 13 residues. Germline CDR1 LNHNV, CDR2 YYDKDF (reference sequence). The CDR3 is CATSWGVGAAQYF. In DNA, the CDR3 is TGTGCCACCTCCTGGGGGGTTGGCGCGGCGCAGTATTTT.

CDR3: CASSPPRSGTHEQYF. The CDR3 nucleotides read TGTGCCAGCTCACCACCTAGAAGCGGGACACACGAGCAGTACTTC. The chain employs TRBV18 and TRBJ2-7; a possible D gene is TRBD2 (7 bases). Germline lookup yields CDR1 KGHSH and CDR2 LQKENI. V was shortened by 0 bases and J by 5 bases, with 14 bases between the two germline ends. The CDR3 extends over 15 amino acids.

About this clone: Additional DNA sequences in this sample encode the identical CDR3. This chain links TRBV19 with TRBJ1-3; D unclear. This CDR3 spans 14 amino acids. Trimming removed 3 bases at V and 2 bases at J, with 8 bases between. Germline V CDR1 and CDR2: LNHDA, SQIVND (reference sequence). This chain's CDR3 is CASSIGGTGNTIYF. DNA of the CDR3: TGTGCCAGTAGTATTGGCGGAACTGGAAACACCATATATTTT.

The chain couples TRBV6-6 to TRBJ2-1, with 7 positions matching TRBD2. V was clipped by 6 bases and J by 7 bases; unmatched bases: 12. Germline V gives CDR1 MNHNY, CDR2 SVGAGI (reference sequence). The CDR3 extends over 15 amino acids. The CDR3, as DNA: TGTGCCAGCAGGACGGGACGGGGGGTTGTGAATGAGCAGTTCTTC. Residues: CASRTGRGVVNEQFF.

V is TRBV30 and J is TRBJ2-1, with 8 bases that match TRBD2. The CDR3 covers 13 residues. Trimming removed 4 bases from V and 7 bases from J; junction bases left unmatched: 6. Germline loops: CDR1 GTSNPN, CDR2 SVGIG (reference sequence). The CDR3 DNA sequence: TGTGCCTGGAAGCTAGCGGGTGGGAATGAGCAGTTCTTC. Translating it yields CAWKLAGGNEQFF. Looking up the rest from reference TRBV30 and TRBJ2-1 gives the full variable domain: SQTIHQWPATLVQPVGSPLSLECTVEGTSNPNLYWYRQAAGRGLQLLFYSVGIGQISSEVPQNLSASRPQDRQFILSSKKLLLSDSGFYLCAWKLAGGNEQFFGPGTRLTVL.

The V and J genes are TRBV5-8 and TRBJ1-5, with D hard to call. The germline V gene encodes CDR1 SGHTS and CDR2 YDEGEE. The CDR3 has 13 amino acids. V was clipped by 4 bases and J by 4 bases, with 9 bases between them. The CDR3 here is CASSGTANQPQHF. CDR3 DNA sequence: TGTGCCAGCAGCGGTACAGCTAATCAGCCCCAGCATTTT.

The chain links TRBV10-3 to TRBJ1-3, with D unresolved. Per the germline V gene, CDR1 is ENHRY and CDR2 is SYGVKD. Trimming pared 6 bases from V and 0 bases from J, leaving 6 bases between. The CDR3 length is 13 residues. The CDR3 protein is CAIRPPSGNTIYF. CDR3 DNA sequence: TGTGCCATCAGGCCCCCCTCTGGAAACACCATATATTTT.

The CDR3 region has the DNA TGCGCCAGCAGCTTGGAAGGGACTAGCGGCTACAATGAGCAGTTCTTC. Its translation is CASSLEGTSGYNEQFF. The V gene is TRBV5-1, the J gene TRBJ2-1; 11 bases fit TRBD2. The CDR3 runs to 16 residues. The J segment lost 3 bases and the V segment lost 0 bases, leaving 2 bases of the junction unmatched. CDR1 SGHRS and CDR2 YFSETQ come from the germline V gene. Together with reference TRBV5-1 and TRBJ2-1, the CDR3 gives the full variable domain: KAGVTQTPRYLIKTRGQQVTLSCSPISGHRSVSWYQQTPGQGLQFLFEYFSETQRNKGNFPGRFSGRQFSNSRSEMNVSTLELGDSALYLCASSLEGTSGYNEQFFGPGTRLTVL.

The gene calls are TRBV10-1 and TRBJ2-5, with D tentatively TRBD2 (6 bases). Germline-derived CDR1 and CDR2 are WNHNN and SYGVQD (reference sequence). The CDR3 is 15 residues long. V lost 9 bases to trimming and J lost 0 bases, with 17 bases between them. The CDR3 region has the DNA TGCGCCAGTCCTAGCCCCTTAGCGGACCAAGAGACCCAGTACTTC. It translates to CASPSPLADQETQYF.

The chain links TRBV7-6 to TRBJ2-1; D ambiguous. This CDR3 has 16 amino acids. Per germline, CDR1 SGHVS and CDR2 FNYEAQ. The V and J ends lost 0 bases and 1 base respectively, with 10 bases between them. For the CDR3, the DNA is TGTGCCAGCAGCTTAGCGCTGAGTCGGTCCTACAATGAGCAGTTCTTC. Amino acid sequence: CASSLALSRSYNEQFF.